This is a list of T cell receptor beta chains from one sample in a study of identifying expanded T cells in peripheral blood. Sequenced by immunoSEQ multiplex PCR; TCRdb stores in-frame clones only, minus some. The profile covers 95,000 to 100,000 clones, with around 85% appearing a single time and about 17% taken by the ten largest. The sample comprised blood. The receptors shown here come from a person between 18 and 70 years old in good health. The CDR3 runs from the conserved cysteine through the conserved F or W. Fields, in order: V gene, clone size, J gene, D gene, CDR3 DNA, CDR3 protein. The D gene is left open where the match is weak. Not every row has a clone size; where given, it reads once, few, many or a size class.

v_call: TRBV7-5
clone_size: -
j_call: TRBJ1-5
d_call: -
cdr3_nt: TGTGCCAGCAGGGGACAGGGGGGCAATCAGCCCCAGCATTTT
cdr3_aa: CASRGQGGNQPQHF

v_call: TRBV11-2
clone_size: -
j_call: TRBJ2-5
d_call: -
cdr3_nt: TGTGCCAGTGAACCGACAGGACAAGAGACCCAGTACTTC
cdr3_aa: CASEPTGQETQYF

v_call: TRBV28
clone_size: -
j_call: TRBJ1-4
d_call: -
cdr3_nt: TGTGCCAGCAGAAATGGGGGGAATGAAAAACTGTTTTTT
cdr3_aa: CASRNGGNEKLFF

v_call: TRBV7-2
clone_size: -
j_call: TRBJ2-7
d_call: TRBD1
cdr3_nt: TGTGCCAGCAGCCCCGACTCAGGGGGCTACGAGCAGTACTTC
cdr3_aa: CASSPDSGGYEQYF

v_call: TRBV6-5
clone_size: -
j_call: TRBJ1-2
d_call: -
cdr3_nt: TGTGCCAGCAGAGAGGGGGGTCGGTACTATGGCTACACCTTC
cdr3_aa: CASREGGRYYGYTF

v_call: TRBV7-2
clone_size: -
j_call: TRBJ2-7
d_call: -
cdr3_nt: TGTGCCAGCAGCTCTGCCTACGAGCAGTACTTC
cdr3_aa: CASSSAYEQYF

v_call: TRBV4-3
clone_size: few
j_call: TRBJ2-7
d_call: TRBD2
cdr3_nt: TGCGCCAGCAGCCAAGTCGTTGCGGGGGCCTACGAGCAGTACTTC
cdr3_aa: CASSQVVAGAYEQYF

v_call: TRBV28
clone_size: -
j_call: TRBJ1-2
d_call: -
cdr3_nt: TGTGCCAGCAGTTCCGGACTGTGGGCCACTAATGGCTACACCTTC
cdr3_aa: CASSSGLWATNGYTF

v_call: TRBV18
clone_size: -
j_call: TRBJ2-5
d_call: -
cdr3_nt: TGTGCCAGCTCCGGGACATCGGGTTTTGTAGGGACCCAGTACTTC
cdr3_aa: CASSGTSGFVGTQYF

v_call: TRBV5-5
clone_size: once
j_call: TRBJ1-5
d_call: -
cdr3_nt: TGTGCCAGCAGCTCTGGGGCGCCGTATAGCAATCAGCCCCAGCATTTT
cdr3_aa: CASSSGAPYSNQPQHF

v_call: TRBV7-2
clone_size: -
j_call: TRBJ2-1
d_call: -
cdr3_nt: TGTGCCAGCAGCTCCTATATAGGGGAGCAGTTCTTC
cdr3_aa: CASSSYIGEQFF

v_call: TRBV7-2
clone_size: -
j_call: TRBJ1-3
d_call: -
cdr3_nt: TGTGCCAGCAGCTTACGTTGGATTGGAACTGGAAACACCATATATTTT
cdr3_aa: CASSLRWIGTGNTIYF

v_call: TRBV7-9
clone_size: -
j_call: TRBJ1-1
d_call: -
cdr3_nt: TGTGCCAGCAGCTTGGTAGTGACGAACACTGAAGCTTTCTTT
cdr3_aa: CASSLVVTNTEAFF

v_call: TRBV2
clone_size: -
j_call: TRBJ2-3
d_call: -
cdr3_nt: TGTGCCAGCCCCGGGGTCCGGCGGGATACGCAGTATTTT
cdr3_aa: CASPGVRRDTQYF

v_call: TRBV10-3
clone_size: -
j_call: TRBJ2-7
d_call: -
cdr3_nt: TGTGCCATCACGGGCCTACAAGGGGGAGAGCAGTACTTC
cdr3_aa: CAITGLQGGEQYF

v_call: TRBV4-3
clone_size: -
j_call: TRBJ1-4
d_call: -
cdr3_nt: TGCGCCAGCAGCCAAGATGCAACTAATGAAAAACTGTTTTTT
cdr3_aa: CASSQDATNEKLFF

v_call: TRBV6-5
clone_size: -
j_call: TRBJ1-2
d_call: TRBD1
cdr3_nt: TGTGCCAGCAGACGGACAGGGGGGGGTGGCTATGGCTACACCTTC
cdr3_aa: CASRRTGGGGYGYTF

v_call: TRBV5-1
clone_size: -
j_call: TRBJ2-5
d_call: -
cdr3_nt: TGCGCCAGCAGCTTGGGGGGTCGGGAGACCCAGTACTTC
cdr3_aa: CASSLGGRETQYF

v_call: TRBV27
clone_size: -
j_call: TRBJ2-2
d_call: TRBD2
cdr3_nt: TGTGCCAGTTGCCGGGGGGGCACCGGGGAGCTGTTTTTT
cdr3_aa: CASCRGGTGELFF

v_call: TRBV7-2
clone_size: -
j_call: TRBJ1-1
d_call: -
cdr3_nt: TGTGCCAGCAGCTTAGCCCGAGCAGGAACTGAAGCTTTCTTT
cdr3_aa: CASSLARAGTEAFF

v_call: TRBV27
clone_size: -
j_call: TRBJ2-5
d_call: -
cdr3_nt: TGTGCCAGCAGTTTACGCTGGCAGGGGGAGACCCAGTACTTC
cdr3_aa: CASSLRWQGETQYF

v_call: TRBV29-1
clone_size: -
j_call: TRBJ2-3
d_call: TRBD2
cdr3_nt: TGCAGCGTTGGTAGCGGGGGGGCGGCAGATACGCAGTATTTT
cdr3_aa: CSVGSGGAADTQYF

v_call: TRBV30
clone_size: once
j_call: TRBJ2-1
d_call: -
cdr3_nt: TGTGCCTGGAGTGTTATGTGGCCCAATGAGCAGTTCTTC
cdr3_aa: CAWSVMWPNEQFF

v_call: TRBV19
clone_size: few
j_call: TRBJ1-4
d_call: -
cdr3_nt: TGTGCCAGTACCACGGTGGCCAGGGCTAGCGACGAAAAACTGTTTTTT
cdr3_aa: CASTTVARASDEKLFF

v_call: TRBV6-6
clone_size: -
j_call: TRBJ2-2
d_call: TRBD2
cdr3_nt: TGTGCCAGCAGTTACCAAGCGGGGGGGCTCACCGGGGAGCTGTTTTTT
cdr3_aa: CASSYQAGGLTGELFF

v_call: TRBV19
clone_size: -
j_call: TRBJ2-3
d_call: TRBD1
cdr3_nt: TGTGCCAGTAGTATTGCAGGGGGCTGGAAAGATACGCAGTATTTT
cdr3_aa: CASSIAGGWKDTQYF

v_call: TRBV13
clone_size: -
j_call: TRBJ1-2
d_call: TRBD1
cdr3_nt: TGTGCCAGCAGCTCACCGGGACAGGGGAAGGGCTACACCTTC
cdr3_aa: CASSSPGQGKGYTF

v_call: TRBV4-1
clone_size: -
j_call: TRBJ2-2
d_call: -
cdr3_nt: TGCGCCAGCAGCCAGAGCACCGGGGAGCTGTTTTTT
cdr3_aa: CASSQSTGELFF

v_call: TRBV13
clone_size: -
j_call: TRBJ1-4
d_call: TRBD1
cdr3_nt: TGTGCCAGCAGCGAGAGCCCCTCAGGACAGGGAGGTGAAAAACTGTTTTTT
cdr3_aa: CASSESPSGQGGEKLFF

v_call: TRBV21-1
clone_size: -
j_call: TRBJ2-7
d_call: -
cdr3_nt: TGTGCCAGCACACCCTCCTACGAGCAGTACTTC
cdr3_aa: CASTPSYEQYF

v_call: TRBV10-3
clone_size: few
j_call: TRBJ1-6
d_call: TRBD1
cdr3_nt: TGTGCCATCCGGGACAGGGGCCTTGGGAACGACAATTCACCCCTCCACTTT
cdr3_aa: CAIRDRGLGNDNSPLHF

v_call: TRBV27
clone_size: once
j_call: TRBJ2-5
d_call: TRBD2
cdr3_nt: TGTGCCAGCAGTTCGACTAGCGGGGAGACCCAGTACTTC
cdr3_aa: CASSSTSGETQYF

v_call: TRBV7-2
clone_size: -
j_call: TRBJ2-7
d_call: -
cdr3_nt: TGTGCCAGCAGCTTAGCCCTGGGGGGCTCCTACGAGCAGTACTTC
cdr3_aa: CASSLALGGSYEQYF

v_call: TRBV10-3
clone_size: -
j_call: TRBJ1-6
d_call: -
cdr3_nt: TGTGCCATCAGTGGGGAAGGCTCCTATAATTCACCCCTCCACTTT
cdr3_aa: CAISGEGSYNSPLHF

v_call: TRBV4-2
clone_size: -
j_call: TRBJ1-6
d_call: TRBD1
cdr3_nt: TGTGCCAGCAGCCAAGAAACAGGGGCCGGATATAATTCACCCCTCCACTTT
cdr3_aa: CASSQETGAGYNSPLHF

v_call: TRBV15
clone_size: once
j_call: TRBJ2-7
d_call: TRBD1
cdr3_nt: TGTGCCACCAGCAACCAAGCCGGGACAGGGTACCTGAGCTCCTACGAGCAGTACTTC
cdr3_aa: CATSNQAGTGYLSSYEQYF

v_call: TRBV19
clone_size: -
j_call: TRBJ1-6
d_call: -
cdr3_nt: TGTGCCAGTAGCGGACGGATGAATTCACCCCTCCACTTT
cdr3_aa: CASSGRMNSPLHF

v_call: TRBV28
clone_size: few
j_call: TRBJ1-5
d_call: -
cdr3_nt: TGTGCCAGCAAGGGCAGCATACAGCCCCAGCATTTT
cdr3_aa: CASKGSIQPQHF

v_call: TRBV13
clone_size: few
j_call: TRBJ2-7
d_call: -
cdr3_nt: TGTGCCAGCAGCGAGGGTTCGGGCAAAGCCTACGAGCAGTACTTC
cdr3_aa: CASSEGSGKAYEQYF

v_call: TRBV29-1
clone_size: -
j_call: TRBJ1-1
d_call: TRBD1
cdr3_nt: TGCAGCGTCCCGGGACAGGGGGGTAACACTGAAGCTTTCTTT
cdr3_aa: CSVPGQGGNTEAFF

v_call: TRBV5-5
clone_size: -
j_call: TRBJ2-5
d_call: -
cdr3_nt: TGTGCCAGCAGCCCGGGGGTAACAGAGACCCAGTACTTC
cdr3_aa: CASSPGVTETQYF

v_call: TRBV7-2
clone_size: -
j_call: TRBJ2-7
d_call: -
cdr3_nt: TGTGCCAGCAGCCCCCGAACTAGCCGCGAGCAGTACTTC
cdr3_aa: CASSPRTSREQYF

v_call: TRBV19
clone_size: -
j_call: TRBJ2-3
d_call: TRBD1
cdr3_nt: TGTGCCAGTAGTATACTTGAGGGACAGGGGTGGGATACGCAGTATTTT
cdr3_aa: CASSILEGQGWDTQYF

v_call: TRBV6-6
clone_size: -
j_call: TRBJ1-5
d_call: TRBD1
cdr3_nt: TGTGCCAGCGACAGGGGGGGAGGCGGTCAGCCCCAGCATTTT
cdr3_aa: CASDRGGGGQPQHF

v_call: TRBV2
clone_size: -
j_call: TRBJ2-3
d_call: TRBD2
cdr3_nt: TGTGCCAGTGGGCTAGCGGGGGTTACAGATACGCAGTATTTT
cdr3_aa: CASGLAGVTDTQYF

v_call: TRBV28
clone_size: -
j_call: TRBJ2-4
d_call: -
cdr3_nt: TGTGCCAGCTCCGTCAGGGTTGGTGGAAACATTCAGTACTTC
cdr3_aa: CASSVRVGGNIQYF

v_call: TRBV27
clone_size: -
j_call: TRBJ2-7
d_call: TRBD2
cdr3_nt: TGTGCCAGCAGTGGGAAACTTCGGCGGGGGGACCGGGAAGAGCAGTACTTC
cdr3_aa: CASSGKLRRGDREEQYF

v_call: TRBV15
clone_size: -
j_call: TRBJ1-5
d_call: -
cdr3_nt: TGTGCCACCAGCGGCTCGCCGGGGGGCAATCAGCCCCAGCATTTT
cdr3_aa: CATSGSPGGNQPQHF

v_call: TRBV7-2
clone_size: -
j_call: TRBJ1-1
d_call: TRBD1
cdr3_nt: TGTGCCAGCAGCTTAAGGGGCGGGGACAGAGCTTTCTTT
cdr3_aa: CASSLRGGDRAFF

v_call: TRBV5-1
clone_size: -
j_call: TRBJ1-1
d_call: -
cdr3_nt: TGCGCCAGCACCTTGAGGGGCCGGGACACTGAAGCTTTCTTT
cdr3_aa: CASTLRGRDTEAFF

v_call: TRBV5-5
clone_size: -
j_call: TRBJ2-1
d_call: -
cdr3_nt: TGTGCCAGCAGCCCCCAGGAGCTATCAGAGCAGTTCTTC
cdr3_aa: CASSPQELSEQFF

v_call: TRBV7-9
clone_size: few
j_call: TRBJ2-7
d_call: -
cdr3_nt: TGTGCCAGCAGCTTATCTACCTACGAGCAGTACTTC
cdr3_aa: CASSLSTYEQYF

v_call: TRBV2
clone_size: -
j_call: TRBJ2-3
d_call: -
cdr3_nt: TGTGCCAGCAGTCCAGGGGGGGCCACTAGCACAGATACGCAGTATTTT
cdr3_aa: CASSPGGATSTDTQYF

v_call: TRBV6-1
clone_size: -
j_call: TRBJ1-5
d_call: -
cdr3_nt: TGTGCCAGCAGTGATTGGTTCACGGGGGGCAATCAGCCCCAGCATTTT
cdr3_aa: CASSDWFTGGNQPQHF

v_call: TRBV6-5
clone_size: -
j_call: TRBJ2-7
d_call: TRBD1
cdr3_nt: TGTGCCAGCAGTTATTCCCAGGGGGTGGGGGAGTACTTC
cdr3_aa: CASSYSQGVGEYF

v_call: TRBV10-2
clone_size: -
j_call: TRBJ2-2
d_call: TRBD2
cdr3_nt: TGCGCCAGCAGTGAGTTGAAGCGGGGGGGCTCCGGGGAGCTGTTTTTT
cdr3_aa: CASSELKRGGSGELFF

v_call: TRBV7-9
clone_size: -
j_call: TRBJ2-3
d_call: -
cdr3_nt: TGTGCCAGCAGCTTTGGCCCAGGGTCCACAGATACGCAGTATTTT
cdr3_aa: CASSFGPGSTDTQYF

v_call: TRBV5-5
clone_size: once
j_call: TRBJ2-3
d_call: -
cdr3_nt: TGTGCCAGCAGCCTTATCCAGGATACGCAGTATTTT
cdr3_aa: CASSLIQDTQYF

v_call: TRBV4-3
clone_size: -
j_call: TRBJ1-2
d_call: -
cdr3_nt: TGCGCCAGCAGCCAAGACCTCCTGGGACGTTCTAACTATGGCTACACCTTC
cdr3_aa: CASSQDLLGRSNYGYTF